Shown below are 2 T cell receptor beta chains from a single sample sequenced in a study of shared clonotypes between healthy human individuals. Generated by immunoSEQ multiplex PCR, the TCRdb table keeps only in-frame clones and is missing some. The sample gives about 2.5 million clones, under 95% of which show up once; 0.37% is in the top ten. Sequenced input: naive CD4+ T cells from PBMCs. This sample's subset: CD45RA+ positively selected. The receptors shown here come from a man aged 18 to 30 in good health. Some clones in this sample may be carry-over from other donors' samples.

The chain uses TRBV5-4 and TRBJ2-1, with D perhaps matching TRBD1 (6 bases). This CDR3 is 15 amino acids long. CDR1 is SGHNT, CDR2 YYREEE, per germline (reference sequence). Between the trimmed V and J ends, which lost 4 bases and 6 bases, there was a span of 17 bases. The CDR3 is CASSRQQGSSNEQFF. The CDR3 coding sequence is TGTGCCAGCAGCCGCCAACAGGGTTCAAGCAATGAGCAGTTCTTC.

This rearrangement joins TRBV2 to TRBJ2-7, with TRBD2 matching over 7 bases. There are 13 residues in the CDR3. Germline V gene data show CDR1 as SNHLY and CDR2 as FYNNEI. Losses at the gene ends were 3 bases for V and 6 bases for J; bases not matched to a gene: 5. The CDR3 DNA is TGTGCCAGCAGTGACCGGGGGGTCGGCGAGCAGTACTTC. Amino acid sequence: CASSDRGVGEQYF. Filled out from reference TRBV2 and TRBJ2-7, the complete variable domain reads EPEVTQTPSHQVTQMGQEVILRCVPISNHLYFYWYRQILGQKVEFLVSFYNNEISEKSEIFDDQFSVERPDGSNFTLKIRSTKLEDSAMYFCASSDRGVGEQYFGPGTRLTVT.